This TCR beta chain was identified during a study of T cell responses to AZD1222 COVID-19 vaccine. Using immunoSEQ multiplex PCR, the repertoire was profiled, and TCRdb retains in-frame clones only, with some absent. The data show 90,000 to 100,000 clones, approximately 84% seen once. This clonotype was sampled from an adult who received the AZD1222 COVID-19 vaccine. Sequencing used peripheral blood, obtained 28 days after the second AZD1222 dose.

CDR3: CAWSDFPVGKTQYF. DNA for the CDR3: TGTGCCTGGAGTGATTTTCCAGTAGGGAAGACCCAGTACTTC. The V gene is TRBV30, the J gene TRBJ2-5; no clear D gene. V was cut by 1 base and J by 6 bases, with 15 bases left in between. The CDR3 has 14 amino acids. Looked up from germline, CDR1 is GTSNPN and CDR2 is SVGIG (reference sequence).